These T cell receptor beta chains were read from a single sample in a study of OX40 agonist ivuxolimab in advanced cancers. Sequenced by immunoSEQ multiplex PCR; TCRdb stores in-frame clones only, minus some. The sample comprises around 60,000 clones, roughly 90% of which are singletons, and 0.65% to 0.7% rests with the top ten. The sample was CD4+ or CD8+ T cells sorted from blood, taken in a trial of the OX40 agonist ivuxolimab. These receptors were obtained from an adult with an advanced solid tumor such as melanoma, head and neck, liver or kidney cancer. The CDR3 runs from the conserved cysteine through the conserved F or W. D genes are given only for firm matches. Clone size, where shown, is once, few, many, or a class for clones that have expanded.

cdr3_length j_call d_call v_call clone_size cdr3_nt cdr3_aa
19 TRBJ2-1 TRBD2 TRBV15 - TGTGCCACCAGCAGAGATTTAATTGGTCAGCGGGAGGGCCTGATTGAGCAGTTCTTC CATSRDLIGQREGLIEQFF
14 TRBJ2-7 TRBD2 TRBV19 - TGTGCCAGTAGTCCCTCTAGCGGGATCTACGAGCAGTACTTC CASSPSSGIYEQYF
13 TRBJ2-3 TRBD2 TRBV5-4 - TGTGCCAGCAGACTAGCGGGCACAGATACGCAGTATTTT CASRLAGTDTQYF
14 TRBJ1-2 - TRBV2 - TGTGCCAGCAGTGCCCAGGGGACCTACTATGGCTACACCTTC CASSAQGTYYGYTF
15 TRBJ1-6 - TRBV27 once TGTGCCAGCAGTTTAACAGACAAATATAATTCACCCCTCCACTTT CASSLTDKYNSPLHF
14 TRBJ2-5 TRBD1 TRBV19 - TGTGCCAGTAGTATAGGGGACAGCCGCGAGACCCAGTACTTC CASSIGDSRETQYF
16 TRBJ2-7 - TRBV7-9 - TGTGCCAGCAGCTTAGCCCCCACAGGGTTCCCCTACGAGCAGTACTTC CASSLAPTGFPYEQYF
15 TRBJ2-7 TRBD1 TRBV7-2 - TGTGCCAGCAGCTTGACAGGGGCCGGTTCCTACGAGCAGTACTTC CASSLTGAGSYEQYF
13 TRBJ2-7 - TRBV18 - TGTGCCAGCTCACCTAGCGGAGGGTTCGAGCAGTACTTC CASSPSGGFEQYF
15 TRBJ1-1 TRBD1 TRBV15 - TGTGCCACCAGCAGGGGACAGGGGAAGAATACTGAAGCTTTCTTT CATSRGQGKNTEAFF
15 TRBJ2-7 - TRBV15 - TGTGCCACCAGCAGAGAATTGCAGGGTTCCTACGAGCAGTACTTC CATSRELQGSYEQYF
14 TRBJ2-7 - TRBV6-1 few TGTGCCAGCAGTGAAGAGGGAACATTTTACGAGCAGTACTTC CASSEEGTFYEQYF
14 TRBJ2-1 TRBD2 TRBV2 - TGTGCCAGCAGCCAAGCGACTAGCGGCAATGAGCAGTTCTTC CASSQATSGNEQFF
12 TRBJ1-5 - TRBV7-9 - TGTGCCAGCAGCTTGGGGAGTCAGCCCCAGCATTTT CASSLGSQPQHF
14 TRBJ2-7 - TRBV6-5 - TGTGCCAGCAGAAAAACAGGACAGAACTACGAGCAGTACTTC CASRKTGQNYEQYF
13 TRBJ2-4 - TRBV7-9 - TGTGCCAGCAGCTTTGGTATGCGGAACATTCAGTACTTC CASSFGMRNIQYF
14 TRBJ1-4 - TRBV6-1 - TGTGCCAGCAGTGACTTGACAGCTTTTGAAAAACTGTTTTTT CASSDLTAFEKLFF
15 TRBJ2-2 TRBD1 TRBV10-3 - TGTGCCATCAGCACCGACAGGGGGCGCGCCGGGGAGCTGTTTTTT CAISTDRGRAGELFF
14 TRBJ1-5 - TRBV6-5 - TGTGCCAGCCGGACAGACCTTAGCAATCAGCCCCAGCATTTT CASRTDLSNQPQHF
14 TRBJ1-2 - TRBV10-3 - TGTGCCATCAGTGAGTCACGGGGGGCGGATGGCTACACCTTC CAISESRGADGYTF
19 TRBJ2-2 - TRBV23-1 few TGCGCCAGCAGTCAATACATTGGGCCTCAGATTAGGAACACCGGGGAGCTGTTTTTT CASSQYIGPQIRNTGELFF
16 TRBJ2-7 TRBD2 TRBV10-2 - TGCGCCAGCAGCCCGGCTTCTAGCGGGAGTGGTTACGAGCAGTACTTC CASSPASSGSGYEQYF